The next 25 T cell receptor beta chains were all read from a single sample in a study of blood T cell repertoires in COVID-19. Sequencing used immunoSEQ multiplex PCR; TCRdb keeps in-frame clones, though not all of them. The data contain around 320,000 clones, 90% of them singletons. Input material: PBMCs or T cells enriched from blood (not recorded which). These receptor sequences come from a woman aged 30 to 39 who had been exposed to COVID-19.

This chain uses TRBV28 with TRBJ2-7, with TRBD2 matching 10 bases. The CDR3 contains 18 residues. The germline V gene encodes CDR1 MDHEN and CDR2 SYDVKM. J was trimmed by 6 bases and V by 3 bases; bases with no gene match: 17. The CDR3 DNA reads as TGTGCCAGCAGTTTCCCCTCGACTAGCGGGCCTAGCCTCCCCGAGCAGTACTTC. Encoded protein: CASSFPSTSGPSLPEQYF. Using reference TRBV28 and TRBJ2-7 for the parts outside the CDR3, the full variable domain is DVKVTQSSRYLVKRTGEKVFLECVQDMDHENMFWYRQDPGLGLRLIYFSYDVKMKEKGDIPEGYSVSREKKERFSLILESASTNQTSMYLCASSFPSTSGPSLPEQYFGPGTRLTVT.

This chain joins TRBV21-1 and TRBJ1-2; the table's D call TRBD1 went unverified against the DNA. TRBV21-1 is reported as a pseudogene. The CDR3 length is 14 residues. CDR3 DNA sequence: TGTGCCAACCAACACGCAGGGGCCCTCTATGGCTACACCTTC. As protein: CANQHAGALYGYTF.

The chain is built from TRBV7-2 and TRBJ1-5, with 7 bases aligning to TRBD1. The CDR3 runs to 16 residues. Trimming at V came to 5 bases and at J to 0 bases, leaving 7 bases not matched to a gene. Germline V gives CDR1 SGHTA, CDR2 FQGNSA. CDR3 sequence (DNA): TGTGCCAGCAGCGCACAGGGGACCTATAGCAATCAGCCCCAGCATTTT. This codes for CASSAQGTYSNQPQHF.

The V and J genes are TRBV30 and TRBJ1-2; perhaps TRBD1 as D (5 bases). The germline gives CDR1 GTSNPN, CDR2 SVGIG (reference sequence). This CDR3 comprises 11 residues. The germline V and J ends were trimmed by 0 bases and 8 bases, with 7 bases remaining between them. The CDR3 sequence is CAWSVRGGYTF. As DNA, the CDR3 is TGTGCCTGGAGTGTACGGGGGGGCTACACCTTC.

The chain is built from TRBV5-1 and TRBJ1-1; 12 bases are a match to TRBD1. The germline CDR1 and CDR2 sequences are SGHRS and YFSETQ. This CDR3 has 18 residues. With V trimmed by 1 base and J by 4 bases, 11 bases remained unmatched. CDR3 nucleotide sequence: TGCGCCAGCAGCTTGACCGGGACAGGGGGCGGAAGGAGCACTGAAGCTTTCTTT. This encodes CASSLTGTGGGRSTEAFF. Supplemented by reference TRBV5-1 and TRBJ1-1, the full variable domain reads KAGVTQTPRYLIKTRGQQVTLSCSPISGHRSVSWYQQTPGQGLQFLFEYFSETQRNKGNFPGRFSGRQFSNSRSEMNVSTLELGDSALYLCASSLTGTGGGRSTEAFFGQGTRLTVV.

The CDR3 DNA sequence: TGTGCCAGCAGTATTTCAACCTCAGGGGACGAGCAGTACTTC. Protein product: CASSISTSGDEQYF. This chain links TRBV27 with TRBJ2-7; D may be TRBD1 (6 bases). Germline values: CDR1 MNHEY, CDR2 SMNVEV (reference sequence). The CDR3 is 14 residues long. V lost 5 bases to trimming and J lost 5 bases, with 16 bases between them.

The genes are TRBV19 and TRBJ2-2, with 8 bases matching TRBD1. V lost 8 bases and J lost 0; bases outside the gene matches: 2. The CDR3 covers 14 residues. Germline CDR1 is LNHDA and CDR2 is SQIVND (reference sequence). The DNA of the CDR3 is TGTGCCAGTGGGGGACAGGCGAACACCGGGGAGCTGTTTTTT. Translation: CASGGQANTGELFF. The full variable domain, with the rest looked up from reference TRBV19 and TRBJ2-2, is DGGITQSPKYLFRKEGQNVTLSCEQNLNHDAMYWYRQDPGQGLRLIYYSQIVNDFQKGDIAEGYSVSREKKESFPLTVTSAQKNPTAFYLCASGGQANTGELFFGEGSRLTVL.

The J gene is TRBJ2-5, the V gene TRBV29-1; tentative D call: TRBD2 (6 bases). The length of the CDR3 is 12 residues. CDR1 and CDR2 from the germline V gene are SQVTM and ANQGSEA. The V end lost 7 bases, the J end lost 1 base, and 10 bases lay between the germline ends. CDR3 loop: CSATAGQETQYF. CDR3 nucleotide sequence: TGCAGCGCTACAGCGGGCCAAGAGACCCAGTACTTC.

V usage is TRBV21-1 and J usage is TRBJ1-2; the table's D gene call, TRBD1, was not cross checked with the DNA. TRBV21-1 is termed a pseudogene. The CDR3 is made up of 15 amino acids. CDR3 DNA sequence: TGTGCCAGCAGCTCACCTACGACAGCTAACTATGGCTACACCTTC. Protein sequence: CASSSPTTANYGYTF.

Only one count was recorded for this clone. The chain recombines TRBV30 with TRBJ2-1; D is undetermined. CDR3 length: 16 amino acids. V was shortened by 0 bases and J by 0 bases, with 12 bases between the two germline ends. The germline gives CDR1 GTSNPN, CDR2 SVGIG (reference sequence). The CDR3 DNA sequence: TGTGCCTGGAGTGTTTGGCCCGTTGCCTCCTACAATGAGCAGTTCTTC. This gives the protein CAWSVWPVASYNEQFF.

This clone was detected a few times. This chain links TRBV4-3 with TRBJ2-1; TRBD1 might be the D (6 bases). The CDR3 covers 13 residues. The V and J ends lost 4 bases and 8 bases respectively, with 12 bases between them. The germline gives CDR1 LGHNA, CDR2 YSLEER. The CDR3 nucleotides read TGCGCCAGCAGCCGAGGGACATATTATGAGCAGTTCTTC. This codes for CASSRGTYYEQFF.

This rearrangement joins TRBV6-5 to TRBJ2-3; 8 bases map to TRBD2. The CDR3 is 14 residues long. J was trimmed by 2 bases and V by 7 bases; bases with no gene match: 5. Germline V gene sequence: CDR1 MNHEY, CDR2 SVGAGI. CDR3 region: CASKLAENTDTQYF. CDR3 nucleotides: TGTGCCAGCAAACTAGCGGAGAACACAGATACGCAGTATTTT.

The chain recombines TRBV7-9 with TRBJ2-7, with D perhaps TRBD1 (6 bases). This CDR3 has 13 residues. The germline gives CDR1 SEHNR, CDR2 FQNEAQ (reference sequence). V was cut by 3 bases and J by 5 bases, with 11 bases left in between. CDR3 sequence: CASSFDRQNEQYF. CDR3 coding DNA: TGTGCCAGCAGCTTCGACAGGCAAAACGAGCAGTACTTC.

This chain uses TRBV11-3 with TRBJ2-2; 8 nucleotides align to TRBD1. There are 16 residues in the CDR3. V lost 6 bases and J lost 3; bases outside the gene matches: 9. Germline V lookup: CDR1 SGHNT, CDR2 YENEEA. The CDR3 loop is CASSNVQGGDTGELFF. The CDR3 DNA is TGTGCCAGCAGTAATGTACAGGGGGGCGACACCGGGGAGCTGTTTTTT. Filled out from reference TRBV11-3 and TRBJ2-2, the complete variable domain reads EAGVVQSPRYKIIEKKQPVAFWCNPISGHNTLYWYLQNLGQGPELLIRYENEEAVDDSQLPKDRFSAERLKGVDSTLKIQPAELGDSAVYLCASSNVQGGDTGELFFGEGSRLTVL.

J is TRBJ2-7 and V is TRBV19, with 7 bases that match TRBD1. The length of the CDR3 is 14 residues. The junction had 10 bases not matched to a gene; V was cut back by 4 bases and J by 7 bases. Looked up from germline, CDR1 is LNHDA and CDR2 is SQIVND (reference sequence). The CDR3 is CASSKWTGFEEQYF. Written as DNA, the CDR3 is TGTGCCAGTAGTAAATGGACAGGTTTTGAAGAGCAGTACTTC. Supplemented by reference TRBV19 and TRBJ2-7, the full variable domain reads DGGITQSPKYLFRKEGQNVTLSCEQNLNHDAMYWYRQDPGQGLRLIYYSQIVNDFQKGDIAEGYSVSREKKESFPLTVTSAQKNPTAFYLCASSKWTGFEEQYFGPGTRLTVT.

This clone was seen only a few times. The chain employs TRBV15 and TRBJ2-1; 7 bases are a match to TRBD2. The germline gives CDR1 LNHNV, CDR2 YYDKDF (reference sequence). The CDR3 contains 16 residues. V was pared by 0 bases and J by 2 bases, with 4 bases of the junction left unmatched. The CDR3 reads CATSREGGTTYNEQFF. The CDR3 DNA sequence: TGTGCCACCAGCAGAGAAGGTGGGACTACCTACAATGAGCAGTTCTTC.

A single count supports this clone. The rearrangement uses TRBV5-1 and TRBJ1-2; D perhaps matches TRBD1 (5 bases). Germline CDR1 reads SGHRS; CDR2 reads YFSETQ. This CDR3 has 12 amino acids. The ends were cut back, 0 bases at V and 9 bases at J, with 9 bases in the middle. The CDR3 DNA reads TGCGCCAGCAGCTTGGTGGGACTGCGCTACACCTTC. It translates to CASSLVGLRYTF.

CDR3 in amino acids: CASSTRTGPFMNTEAFF. The CDR3 DNA sequence: TGTGCCAGCAGTACACGGACAGGGCCGTTCATGAACACTGAAGCTTTCTTT. The chain employs TRBV27 and TRBJ1-1; 8 nucleotides align to TRBD1. This CDR3 is built from 17 residues. CDR1 and CDR2 from the germline V gene are MNHEY and SMNVEV (reference sequence). The J segment lost 0 bases and the V segment lost 5 bases, leaving 11 bases of the junction unmatched.

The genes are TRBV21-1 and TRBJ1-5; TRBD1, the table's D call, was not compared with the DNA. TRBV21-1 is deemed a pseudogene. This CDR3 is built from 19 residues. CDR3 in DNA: TGTGCCAGCAGCGCCCGGGACATAAGAACCAAGGGGAGCAATCAGCCCCAGCATTTT. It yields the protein CASSARDIRTKGSNQPQHF.

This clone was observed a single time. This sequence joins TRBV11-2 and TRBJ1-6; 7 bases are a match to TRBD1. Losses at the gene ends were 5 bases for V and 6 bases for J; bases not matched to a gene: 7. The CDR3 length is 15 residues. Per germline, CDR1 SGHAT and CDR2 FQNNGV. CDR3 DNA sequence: TGTGCCAGCAGCAAGGCCGGGACAGTTAATTCACCCCTCCACTTT. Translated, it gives CASSKAGTVNSPLHF.

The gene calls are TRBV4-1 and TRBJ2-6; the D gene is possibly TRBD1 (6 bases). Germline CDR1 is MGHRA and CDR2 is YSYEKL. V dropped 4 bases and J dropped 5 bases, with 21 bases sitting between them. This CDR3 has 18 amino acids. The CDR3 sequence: CASSPRGQNLLWANVLTF. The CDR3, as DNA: TGCGCCAGCAGCCCGCGCGGACAGAACCTCCTCTGGGCCAACGTCCTGACTTTC.

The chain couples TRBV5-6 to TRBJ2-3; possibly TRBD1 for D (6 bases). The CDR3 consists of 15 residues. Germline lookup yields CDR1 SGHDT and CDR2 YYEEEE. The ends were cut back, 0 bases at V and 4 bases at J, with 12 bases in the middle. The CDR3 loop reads CASSLGGGRPDTQYF. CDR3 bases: TGTGCCAGCAGCTTGGGTGGGGGCCGGCCAGATACGCAGTATTTT.

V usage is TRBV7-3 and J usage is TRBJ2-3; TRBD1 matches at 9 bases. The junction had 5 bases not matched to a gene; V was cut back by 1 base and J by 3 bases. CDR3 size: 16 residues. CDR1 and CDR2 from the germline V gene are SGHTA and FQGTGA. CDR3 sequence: CASSLNRDRVTDTQYF. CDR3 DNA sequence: TGTGCCAGCAGCTTAAACCGGGACAGGGTTACAGATACGCAGTATTTT.

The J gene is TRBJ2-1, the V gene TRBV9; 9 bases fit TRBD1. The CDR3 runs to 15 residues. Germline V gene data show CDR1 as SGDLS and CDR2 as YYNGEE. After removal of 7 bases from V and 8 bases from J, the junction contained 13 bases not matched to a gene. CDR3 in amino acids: CASGSAGTGIYEQFF. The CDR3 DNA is TGTGCCAGCGGATCAGCCGGGACAGGGATATATGAGCAGTTCTTC.

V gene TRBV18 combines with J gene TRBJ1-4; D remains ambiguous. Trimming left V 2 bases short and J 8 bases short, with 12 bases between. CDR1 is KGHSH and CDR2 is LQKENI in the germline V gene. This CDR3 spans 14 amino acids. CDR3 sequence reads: CASSPASWREKLFF. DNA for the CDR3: TGTGCCAGCTCACCAGCTAGTTGGAGGGAAAAACTGTTTTTT.